This TCR beta chain was obtained from a study of blood T cell repertoires in COVID-19. The overall study: Specimens from acute and convalescent COVID-19 originated in the United States, Italy and Spain. PBMCs, B-cell-depleted T cells, or T cells provided the cDNA or gDNA that made up the material.

As processed by the authors: Amplification with reference gene primers provided the estimates of nucleated cell counts. Sequencing was performed with immunoSEQ multiplex PCR; in TCRdb, only in-frame clones are kept and a portion is missing. D and trimming were read from the DNA, whereas the V and J calls and clone size are those reported in that table. The sample records just over 650,000 clones, about 90% being singletons. Germline CDR1 MGHRA, CDR2 YSYEKL. This CDR3 spans 18 amino acids. Trimming cost V 2 bases and J 0 bases, with 17 bases left between them. The chain links TRBV4-1 to TRBJ1-3, with a tentative D call TRBD1 (6 bases). Sequencing was done on a sample of peripheral blood. The TCR was taken from a woman aged 18-35 years with acute or convalescent COVID-19. CDR3 region: CASSQSLLFRGSGNTIYF. DNA of the CDR3: TGCGCCAGCAGCCAAAGCCTCCTATTCAGGGGCTCTGGAAACACCATATATTTT.